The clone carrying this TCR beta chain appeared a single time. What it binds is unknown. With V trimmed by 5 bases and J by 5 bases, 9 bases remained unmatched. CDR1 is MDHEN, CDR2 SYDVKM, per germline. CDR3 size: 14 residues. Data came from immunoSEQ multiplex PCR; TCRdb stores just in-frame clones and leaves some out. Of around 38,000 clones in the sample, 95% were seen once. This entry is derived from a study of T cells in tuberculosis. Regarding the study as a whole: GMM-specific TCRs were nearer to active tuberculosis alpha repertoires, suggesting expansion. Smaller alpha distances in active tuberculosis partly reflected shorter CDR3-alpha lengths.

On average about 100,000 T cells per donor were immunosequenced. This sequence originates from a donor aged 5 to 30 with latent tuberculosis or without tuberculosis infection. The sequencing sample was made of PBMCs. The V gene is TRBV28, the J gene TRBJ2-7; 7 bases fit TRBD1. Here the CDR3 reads CASSRDSRRDEQYF. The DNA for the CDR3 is TGTGCCAGCAGTCGGGACAGCCGCAGGGACGAGCAGTACTTC. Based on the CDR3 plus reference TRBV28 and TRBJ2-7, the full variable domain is DVKVTQSSRYLVKRTGEKVFLECVQDMDHENMFWYRQDPGLGLRLIYFSYDVKMKEKGDIPEGYSVSREKKERFSLILESASTNQTSMYLCASSRDSRRDEQYFGPGTRLTVT.